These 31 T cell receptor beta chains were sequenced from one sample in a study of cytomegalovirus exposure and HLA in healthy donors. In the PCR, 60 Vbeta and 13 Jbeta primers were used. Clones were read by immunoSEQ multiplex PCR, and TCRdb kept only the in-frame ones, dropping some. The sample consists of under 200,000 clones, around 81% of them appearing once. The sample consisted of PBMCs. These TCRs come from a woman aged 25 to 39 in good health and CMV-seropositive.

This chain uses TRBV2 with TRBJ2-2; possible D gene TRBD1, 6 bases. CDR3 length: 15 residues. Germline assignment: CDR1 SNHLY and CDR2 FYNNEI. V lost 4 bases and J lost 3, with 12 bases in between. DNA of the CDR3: TGTGCCAGCAGTGTATTGCGACAGGACACCGGGGAGCTGTTTTTT. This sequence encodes CASSVLRQDTGELFF.

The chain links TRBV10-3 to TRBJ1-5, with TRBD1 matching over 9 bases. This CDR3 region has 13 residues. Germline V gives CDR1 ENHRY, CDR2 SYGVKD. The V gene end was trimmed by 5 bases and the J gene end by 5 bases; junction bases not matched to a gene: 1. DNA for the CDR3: TGTGCCATCAGTCGGACAGGGGATCAGCCCCAGCATTTT. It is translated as CAISRTGDQPQHF.

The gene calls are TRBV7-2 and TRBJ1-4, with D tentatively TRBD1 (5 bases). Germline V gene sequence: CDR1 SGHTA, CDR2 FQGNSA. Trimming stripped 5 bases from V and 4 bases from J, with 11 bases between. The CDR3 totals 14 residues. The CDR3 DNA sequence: TGTGCCAGCAGCACGGACACCTATAATGAAAAACTGTTTTTT. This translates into CASSTDTYNEKLFF.

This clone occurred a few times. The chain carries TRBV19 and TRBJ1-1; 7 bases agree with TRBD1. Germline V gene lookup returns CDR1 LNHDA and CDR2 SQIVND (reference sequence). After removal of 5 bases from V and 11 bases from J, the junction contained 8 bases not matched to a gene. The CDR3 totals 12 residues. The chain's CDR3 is CASSDRALRAFF. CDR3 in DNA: TGTGCCAGTAGTGACAGGGCCTTGAGGGCTTTCTTT.

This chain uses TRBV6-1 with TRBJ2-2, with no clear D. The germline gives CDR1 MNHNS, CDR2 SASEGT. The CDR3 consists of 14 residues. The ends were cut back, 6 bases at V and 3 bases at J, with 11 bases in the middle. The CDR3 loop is CASRVQVDTGELFF. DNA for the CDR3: TGTGCCAGCAGAGTGCAGGTGGACACCGGGGAGCTGTTTTTT.

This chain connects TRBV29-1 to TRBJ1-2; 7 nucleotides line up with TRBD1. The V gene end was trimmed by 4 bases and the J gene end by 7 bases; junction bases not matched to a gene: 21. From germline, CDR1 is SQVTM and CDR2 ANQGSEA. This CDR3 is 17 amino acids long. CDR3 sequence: CSVAPLDRVRGYGGYTF. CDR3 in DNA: TGCAGCGTTGCCCCCCTTGACAGGGTAAGGGGATATGGTGGCTACACCTTC. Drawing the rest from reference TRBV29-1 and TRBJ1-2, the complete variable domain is SAVISQKPSRDICQRGTSLTIQCQVDSQVTMMFWYRQQPGQSLTLIATANQGSEATYESGFVIDKFPISRPNLTFSTLTVSNMSPEDSSIYLCSVAPLDRVRGYGGYTFGSGTRLTVV.

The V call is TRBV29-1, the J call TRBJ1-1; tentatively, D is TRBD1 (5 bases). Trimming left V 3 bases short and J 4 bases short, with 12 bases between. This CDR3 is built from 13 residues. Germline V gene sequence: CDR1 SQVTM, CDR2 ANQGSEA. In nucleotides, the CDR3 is TGCAGCGTTGACGCAGGGTTGGGCACTGAAGCTTTCTTT. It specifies CSVDAGLGTEAFF.

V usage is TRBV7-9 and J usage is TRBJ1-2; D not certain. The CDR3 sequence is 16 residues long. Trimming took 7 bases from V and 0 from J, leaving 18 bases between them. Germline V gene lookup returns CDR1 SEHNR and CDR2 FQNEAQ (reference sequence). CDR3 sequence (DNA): TGTGCCAGCACCCCCCGAGAGGTCTGGGCTAACTATGGCTACACCTTC. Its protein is CASTPREVWANYGYTF.

The CDR3 nucleotides are TGTGCCAGCAGCTTAGGAGGACTAGCGGGAGGGCCTCTCCTGATTGAGCAGTTCTTC. It specifies CASSLGGLAGGPLLIEQFF. The chain joins TRBV7-8 to TRBJ2-1, with 15 bases aligning to TRBD2. CDR3 size: 19 residues. The germline CDR1 and CDR2 sequences are SGHVS and FQNEAQ. The J segment lost 9 bases and the V segment lost 1 base, leaving 13 bases of the junction unmatched.

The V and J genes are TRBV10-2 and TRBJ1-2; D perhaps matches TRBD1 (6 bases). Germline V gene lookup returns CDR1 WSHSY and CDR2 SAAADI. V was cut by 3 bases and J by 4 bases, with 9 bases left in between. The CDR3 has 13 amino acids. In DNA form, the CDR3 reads TGCGCCAGCAGTGATTCACAGGGCTATGGCTACACCTTC. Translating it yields CASSDSQGYGYTF.

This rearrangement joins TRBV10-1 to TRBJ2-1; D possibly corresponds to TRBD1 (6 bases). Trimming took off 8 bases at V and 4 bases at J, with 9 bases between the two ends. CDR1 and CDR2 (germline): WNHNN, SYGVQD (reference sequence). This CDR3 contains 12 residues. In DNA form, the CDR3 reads TGCGCCAGCGGAACAGGGTACAATGAGCAGTTCTTC. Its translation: CASGTGYNEQFF.

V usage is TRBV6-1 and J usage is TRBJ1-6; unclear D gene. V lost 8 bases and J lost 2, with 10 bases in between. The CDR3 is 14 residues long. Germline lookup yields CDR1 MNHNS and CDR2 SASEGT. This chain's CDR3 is CASGVATYNSPLHF. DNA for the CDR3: TGTGCCAGCGGTGTAGCCACCTATAATTCACCCCTCCACTTT.

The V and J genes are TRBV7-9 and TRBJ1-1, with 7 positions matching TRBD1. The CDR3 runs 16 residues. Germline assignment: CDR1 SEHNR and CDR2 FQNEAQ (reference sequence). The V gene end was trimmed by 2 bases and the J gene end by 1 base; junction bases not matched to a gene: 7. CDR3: CASSLNYRGANTEAFF. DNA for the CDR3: TGTGCCAGCAGCTTAAATTACAGGGGAGCGAACACTGAAGCTTTCTTT.

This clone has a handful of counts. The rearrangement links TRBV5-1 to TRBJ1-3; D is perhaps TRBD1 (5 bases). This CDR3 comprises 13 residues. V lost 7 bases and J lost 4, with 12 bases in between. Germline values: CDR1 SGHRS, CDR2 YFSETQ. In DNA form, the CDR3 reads TGCGCCAGCGCCGGGGGAGCGGGAAACACCATATATTTT. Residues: CASAGGAGNTIYF.

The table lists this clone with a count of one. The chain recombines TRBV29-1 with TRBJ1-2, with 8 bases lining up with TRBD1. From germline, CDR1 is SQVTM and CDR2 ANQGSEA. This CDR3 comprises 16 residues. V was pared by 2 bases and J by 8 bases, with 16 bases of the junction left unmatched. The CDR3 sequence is CSVELGRGRGIGGYTF. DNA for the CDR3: TGCAGCGTTGAACTCGGCAGGGGGCGCGGGATAGGGGGCTACACCTTC.

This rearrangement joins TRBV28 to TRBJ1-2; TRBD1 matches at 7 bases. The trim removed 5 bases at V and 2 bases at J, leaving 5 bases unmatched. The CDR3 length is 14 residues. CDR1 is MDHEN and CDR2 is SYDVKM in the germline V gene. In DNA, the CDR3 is TGTGCCAGCAGTCTGGGACAGAAAAACTATGGCTACACCTTC. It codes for CASSLGQKNYGYTF.

DNA of the CDR3: TGTGCCAGCAGCAAGGCTAGCGGGAGGAGCGGCGGGGAGCTGTTTTTT. Translated, it gives CASSKASGRSGGELFF. V gene TRBV5-4 combines with J gene TRBJ2-2; 11 positions match TRBD2. Trimming took 4 bases from V and 7 from J; bases not matched to a gene: 9. There are 16 residues in the CDR3. The germline V gene has CDR1 SGHNT and CDR2 YYREEE (reference sequence). The variable domain in full, completed from reference TRBV5-4 and TRBJ2-2, reads ETGVTQSPTHLIKTRGQQVTLRCSSQSGHNTVSWYQQALGQGPQFIFQYYREEENGRGNFPPRFSGLQFPNYSSELNVNALELDDSALYLCASSKASGRSGGELFFGEGSRLTVL.

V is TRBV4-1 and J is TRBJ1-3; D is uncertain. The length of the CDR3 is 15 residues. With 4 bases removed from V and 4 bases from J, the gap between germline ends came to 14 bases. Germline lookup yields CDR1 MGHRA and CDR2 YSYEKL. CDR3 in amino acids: CASSLSPGPGNTIYF. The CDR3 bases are TGCGCCAGCAGCCTCTCGCCGGGTCCCGGAAACACCATATATTTT.

The CDR3 region has the DNA TGTGCCAGTCGCCAGGGGTACTATGGCTACACCTTC. It encodes CASRQGYYGYTF. The rearrangement uses TRBV6-1 and TRBJ1-2, with D perhaps TRBD1 (6 bases). CDR3 length: 12 amino acids. The V and J ends lost 9 bases and 3 bases respectively, with 11 bases between them. CDR1 is MNHNS, CDR2 SASEGT, per germline.

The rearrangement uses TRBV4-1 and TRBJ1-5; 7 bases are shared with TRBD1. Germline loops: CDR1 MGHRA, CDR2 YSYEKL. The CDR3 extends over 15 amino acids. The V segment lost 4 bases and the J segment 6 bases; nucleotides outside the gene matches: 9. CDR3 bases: TGCGCCAGCAGCCTTTTTTCAGGGGGAACTCAGCCCCAGCATTTT. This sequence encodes CASSLFSGGTQPQHF.

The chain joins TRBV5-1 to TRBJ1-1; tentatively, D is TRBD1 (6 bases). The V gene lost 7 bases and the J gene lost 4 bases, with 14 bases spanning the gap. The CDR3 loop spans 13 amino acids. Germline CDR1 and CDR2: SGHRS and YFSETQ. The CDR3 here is CASGGRGGTEAFF. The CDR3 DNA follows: TGCGCCAGCGGGGGACGAGGGGGCACTGAAGCTTTCTTT.

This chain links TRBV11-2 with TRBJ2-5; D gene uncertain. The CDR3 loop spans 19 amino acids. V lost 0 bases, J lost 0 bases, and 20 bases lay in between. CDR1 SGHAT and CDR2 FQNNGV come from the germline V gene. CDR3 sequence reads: CASSLDPERPPPNQETQYF. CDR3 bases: TGTGCCAGCAGCTTAGATCCGGAGAGGCCCCCACCAAACCAAGAGACCCAGTACTTC.

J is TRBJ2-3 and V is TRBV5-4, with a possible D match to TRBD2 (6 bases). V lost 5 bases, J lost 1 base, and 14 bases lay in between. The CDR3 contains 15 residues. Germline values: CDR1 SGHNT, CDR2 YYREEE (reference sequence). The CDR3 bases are TGTGCCAGCAGGATGGTTTCGGGGGGCACAGATACGCAGTATTTT. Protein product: CASRMVSGGTDTQYF.

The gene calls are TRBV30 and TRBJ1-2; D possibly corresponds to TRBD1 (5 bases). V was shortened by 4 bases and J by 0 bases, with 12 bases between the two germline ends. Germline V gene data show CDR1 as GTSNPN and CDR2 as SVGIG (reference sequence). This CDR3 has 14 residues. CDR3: CAWTGDRANYGYTF. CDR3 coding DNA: TGTGCCTGGACTGGTGACAGAGCTAACTATGGCTACACCTTC.

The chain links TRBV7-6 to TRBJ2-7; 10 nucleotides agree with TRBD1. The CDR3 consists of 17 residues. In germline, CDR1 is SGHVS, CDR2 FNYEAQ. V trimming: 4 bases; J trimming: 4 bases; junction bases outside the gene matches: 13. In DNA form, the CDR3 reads TGTGCCAGCAGCTCAACTTGGCCGGGACAGGGGATTTACGAGCAGTACTTC. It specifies CASSSTWPGQGIYEQYF.

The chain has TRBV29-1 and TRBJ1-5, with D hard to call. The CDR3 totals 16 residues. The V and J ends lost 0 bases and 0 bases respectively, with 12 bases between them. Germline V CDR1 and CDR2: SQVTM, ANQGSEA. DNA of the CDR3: TGCAGCGTTGAAGAGGAGTTGGAGCTTAGCAATCAGCCCCAGCATTTT. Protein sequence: CSVEEELELSNQPQHF.

The CDR3 region has the DNA TGTGCCACCAGCAGAGATCCCTTCAGGGCTCCGGGCAATGAGCAGTTCTTC. As protein: CATSRDPFRAPGNEQFF. This chain uses TRBV15 with TRBJ2-1; weak D call: TRBD1 (5 bases). CDR3 length: 17 amino acids. In germline, CDR1 is LNHNV, CDR2 YYDKDF (reference sequence). Deletions cut 0 bases from V and 6 bases from J, with 18 bases between.

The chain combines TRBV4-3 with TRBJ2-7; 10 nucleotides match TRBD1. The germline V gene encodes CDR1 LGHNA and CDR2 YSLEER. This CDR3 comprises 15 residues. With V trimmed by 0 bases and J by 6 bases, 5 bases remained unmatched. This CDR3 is CASSQDFGTGVEQYF. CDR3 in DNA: TGCGCCAGCAGCCAAGATTTCGGGACAGGGGTCGAGCAGTACTTC.

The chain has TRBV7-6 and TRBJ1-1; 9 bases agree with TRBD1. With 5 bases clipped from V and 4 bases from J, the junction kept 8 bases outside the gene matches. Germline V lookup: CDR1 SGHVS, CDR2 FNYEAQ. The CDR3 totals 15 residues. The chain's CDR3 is CASSPADRGVTEAFF. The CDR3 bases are TGTGCCAGCAGCCCAGCGGACAGGGGCGTCACTGAAGCTTTCTTT.

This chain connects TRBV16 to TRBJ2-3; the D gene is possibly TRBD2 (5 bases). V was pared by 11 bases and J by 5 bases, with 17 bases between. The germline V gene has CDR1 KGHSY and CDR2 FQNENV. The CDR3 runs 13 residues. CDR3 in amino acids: CALSAGRRDTQYF. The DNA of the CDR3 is TGTGCCCTCTCCGCGGGTCGAAGAGATACGCAGTATTTT.

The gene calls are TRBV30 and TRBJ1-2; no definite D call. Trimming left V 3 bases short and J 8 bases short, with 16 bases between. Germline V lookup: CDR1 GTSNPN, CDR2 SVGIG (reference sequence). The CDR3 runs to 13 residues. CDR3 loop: CAWRAAGGLGYTF. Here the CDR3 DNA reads TGTGCCTGGAGGGCCGCCGGAGGGCTCGGCTACACCTTC.